This entry is about one T cell receptor (beta chain). What it binds is not known. The CDR3 contains 18 residues. The table came from immunoSEQ multiplex PCR; TCRdb's copy has only in-frame clones and leaves some out. In the table there are around 1,100,000 clones, 60% to 80% of which are singletons. The record originates from a study of shared clonotypes between healthy human individuals. The study's findings and limits: Across subsets, estimated richness was generally greater for naive than for memory populations.

Into CD45RA+ naive and CD45RA-negative memory subsets, the CD4+ cells were split. The material sequenced was memory CD4+ T cells from PBMCs. As to subset: CD45RA-negative fraction. This TCR was recovered from a man aged 18 to 30 in good health. Some clones in this sample may be carry-over from other donors' samples. This chain connects TRBV21-1 to TRBJ2-3; TRBD2, the table's D call, was not compared with the DNA. TRBV21-1 is marked as a pseudogene. For the CDR3, the DNA is TGTGCCAGCAATATTAACCAAAAACGGCCAGCGGGAACAGATACGCAGTATTTT. Translating gives CASNINQKRPAGTDTQYF.